Listed here is a single T cell receptor beta chain. These data originate in a study of monozygotic twins with inflammatory bowel disease. Using the 5' RACE reads, TCRdb records one entry per CDR3 protein without DNA. This table holds about 210,000 distinct CDR3 sequences. This CDR3 spans 15 amino acids. Per germline, CDR1 SEHNR and CDR2 FQNEAQ (reference sequence). This receptor was taken from a human donor with ulcerative colitis or Crohn's disease, or a healthy co-twin of an affected twin (not recorded which). Sequencing was carried out using blood. The chain combines TRBV7-9 with TRBJ2-2; the D call of TRBD1 rests on TCRdb alone, since no DNA is present to check it. CDR3 loop: CAIGRRQPNTGELFF.